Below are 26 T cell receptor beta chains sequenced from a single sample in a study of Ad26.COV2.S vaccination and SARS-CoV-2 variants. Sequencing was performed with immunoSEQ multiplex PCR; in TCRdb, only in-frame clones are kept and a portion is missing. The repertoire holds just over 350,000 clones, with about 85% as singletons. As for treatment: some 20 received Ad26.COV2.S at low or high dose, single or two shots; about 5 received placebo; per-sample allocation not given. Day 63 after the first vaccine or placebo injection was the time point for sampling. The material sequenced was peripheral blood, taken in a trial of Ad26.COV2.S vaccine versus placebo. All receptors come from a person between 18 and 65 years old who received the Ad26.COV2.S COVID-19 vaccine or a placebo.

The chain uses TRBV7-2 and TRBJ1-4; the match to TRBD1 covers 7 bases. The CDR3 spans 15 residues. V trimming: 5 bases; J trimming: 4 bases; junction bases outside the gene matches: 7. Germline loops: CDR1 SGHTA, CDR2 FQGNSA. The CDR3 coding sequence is TGTGCCAGCAGCACCGACAGGGCCCGTAATGAAAAACTGTTTTTT. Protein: CASSTDRARNEKLFF.

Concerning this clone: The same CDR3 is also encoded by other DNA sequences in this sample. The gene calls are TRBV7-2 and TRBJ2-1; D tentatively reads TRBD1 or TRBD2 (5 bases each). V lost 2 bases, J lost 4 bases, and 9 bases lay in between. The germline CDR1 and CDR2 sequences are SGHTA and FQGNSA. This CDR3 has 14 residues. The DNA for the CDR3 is TGTGCCAGCAGCTTACGGGGACCTTACAATGAGCAGTTCTTC. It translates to CASSLRGPYNEQFF.

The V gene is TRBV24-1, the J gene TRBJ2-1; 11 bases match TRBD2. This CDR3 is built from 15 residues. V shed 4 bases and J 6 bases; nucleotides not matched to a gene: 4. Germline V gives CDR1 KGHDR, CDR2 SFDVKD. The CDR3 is CATSDPGTSGNEQFF. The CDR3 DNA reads TGTGCCACCAGTGACCCCGGGACTAGCGGCAATGAGCAGTTCTTC.

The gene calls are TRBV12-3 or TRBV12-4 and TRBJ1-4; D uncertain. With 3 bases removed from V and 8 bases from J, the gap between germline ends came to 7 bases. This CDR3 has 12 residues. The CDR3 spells CASSLNDEKLFF. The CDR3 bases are TGTGCCAGCAGTTTGAATGACGAAAAACTGTTTTTT.

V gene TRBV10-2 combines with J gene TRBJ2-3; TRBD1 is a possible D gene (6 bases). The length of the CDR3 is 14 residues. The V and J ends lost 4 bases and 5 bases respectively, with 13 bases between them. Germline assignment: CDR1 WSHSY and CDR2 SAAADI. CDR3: CASSGQENRDTQYF. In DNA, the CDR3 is TGCGCCAGCAGTGGACAGGAAAATAGAGATACGCAGTATTTT.

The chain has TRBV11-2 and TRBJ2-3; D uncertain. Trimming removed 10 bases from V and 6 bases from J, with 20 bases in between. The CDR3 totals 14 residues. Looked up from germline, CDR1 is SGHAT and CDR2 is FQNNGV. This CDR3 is CATRTFTMADTQYF. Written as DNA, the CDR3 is TGTGCCACCCGAACCTTCACGATGGCCGATACGCAGTATTTT.

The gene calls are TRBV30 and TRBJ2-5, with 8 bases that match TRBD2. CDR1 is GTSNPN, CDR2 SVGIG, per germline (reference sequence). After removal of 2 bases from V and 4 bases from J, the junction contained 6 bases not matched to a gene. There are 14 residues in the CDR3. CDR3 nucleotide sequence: TGTGCCTGGAGTTCCGCGGGAGGACGAGAGACCCAGTACTTC. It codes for CAWSSAGGRETQYF.

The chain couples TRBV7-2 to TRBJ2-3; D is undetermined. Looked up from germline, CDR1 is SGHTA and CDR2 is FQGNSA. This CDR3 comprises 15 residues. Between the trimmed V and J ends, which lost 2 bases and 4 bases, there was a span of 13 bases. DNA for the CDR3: TGTGCCAGCAGCTTACTCAACCCTCCCTCAGATACGCAGTATTTT. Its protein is CASSLLNPPSDTQYF.

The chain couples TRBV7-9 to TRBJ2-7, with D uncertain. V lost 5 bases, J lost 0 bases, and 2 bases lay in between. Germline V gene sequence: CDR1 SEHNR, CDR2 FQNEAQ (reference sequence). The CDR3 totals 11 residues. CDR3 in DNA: TGTGCCAGCAGCGTCTCCTACGAGCAGTACTTC. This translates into CASSVSYEQYF.

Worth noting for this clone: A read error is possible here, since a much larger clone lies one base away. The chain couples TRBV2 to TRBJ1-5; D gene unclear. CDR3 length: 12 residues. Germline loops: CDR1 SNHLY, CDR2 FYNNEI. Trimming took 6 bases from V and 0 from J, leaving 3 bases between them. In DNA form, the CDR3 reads TGTGCCAGCAGGGATAGCAATCAGCCCCAGCATTTT. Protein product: CASRDSNQPQHF.

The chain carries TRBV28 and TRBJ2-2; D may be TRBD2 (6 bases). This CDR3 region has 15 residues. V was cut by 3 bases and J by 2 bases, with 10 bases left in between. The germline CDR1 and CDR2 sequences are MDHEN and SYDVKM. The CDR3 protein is CASSLRDSNTGELFF. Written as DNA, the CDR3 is TGTGCCAGCAGTTTGCGGGACTCAAACACCGGGGAGCTGTTTTTT.

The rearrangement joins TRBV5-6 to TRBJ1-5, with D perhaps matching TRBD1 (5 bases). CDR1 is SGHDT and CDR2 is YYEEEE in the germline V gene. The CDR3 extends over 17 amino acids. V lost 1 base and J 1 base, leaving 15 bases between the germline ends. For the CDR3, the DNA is TGTGCCAGCAGCTTGAGGGGAGTGACACCGAGCAATCAGCCCCAGCATTTT. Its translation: CASSLRGVTPSNQPQHF.

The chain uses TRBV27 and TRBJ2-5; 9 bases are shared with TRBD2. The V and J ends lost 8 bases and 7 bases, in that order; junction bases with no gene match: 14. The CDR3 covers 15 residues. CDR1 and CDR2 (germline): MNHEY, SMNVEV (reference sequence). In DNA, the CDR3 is TGTGCCAGCCCCTCTAGCGGGATTACACGTGGGACCCAGTACTTC. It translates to CASPSSGITRGTQYF.

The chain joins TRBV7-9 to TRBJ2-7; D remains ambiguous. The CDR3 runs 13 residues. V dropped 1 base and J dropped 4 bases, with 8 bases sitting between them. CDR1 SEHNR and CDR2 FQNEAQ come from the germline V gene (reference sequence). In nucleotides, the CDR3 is TGTGCCAGCAGCTTAGGTGAGGCATACGAGCAGTACTTC. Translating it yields CASSLGEAYEQYF. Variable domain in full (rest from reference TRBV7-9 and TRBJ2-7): DTGVSQNPRHKITKRGQNVTFRCDPISEHNRLYWYRQTLGQGPEFLTYFQNEAQLEKSRLLSDRFSAERPKGSFSTLEIQRTEQGDSAMYLCASSLGEAYEQYFGPGTRLTVT.

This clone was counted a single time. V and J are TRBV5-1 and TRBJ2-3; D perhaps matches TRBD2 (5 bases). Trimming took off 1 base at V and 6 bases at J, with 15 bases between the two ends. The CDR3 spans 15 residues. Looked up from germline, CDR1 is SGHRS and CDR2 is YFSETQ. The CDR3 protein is CASSLNPLTGDTQYF. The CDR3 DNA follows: TGCGCCAGCAGCTTGAACCCCTTAACGGGGGATACGCAGTATTTT.

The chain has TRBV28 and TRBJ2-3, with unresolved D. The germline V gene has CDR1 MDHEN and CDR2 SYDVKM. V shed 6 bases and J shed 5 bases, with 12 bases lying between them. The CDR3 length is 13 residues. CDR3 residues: CASSHPWGDTQYF. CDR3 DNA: TGTGCCAGCAGCCACCCGTGGGGAGATACGCAGTATTTT.

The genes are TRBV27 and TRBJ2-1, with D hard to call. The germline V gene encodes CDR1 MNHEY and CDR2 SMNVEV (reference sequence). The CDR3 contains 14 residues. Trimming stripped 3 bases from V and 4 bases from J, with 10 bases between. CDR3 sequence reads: CASSFGGAYNEQFF. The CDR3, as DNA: TGTGCCAGCAGTTTCGGCGGAGCTTACAATGAGCAGTTCTTC.

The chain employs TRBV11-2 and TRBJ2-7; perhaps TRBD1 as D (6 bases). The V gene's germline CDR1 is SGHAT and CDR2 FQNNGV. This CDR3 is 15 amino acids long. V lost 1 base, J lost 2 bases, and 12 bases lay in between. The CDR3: CASSLVNRQAYEQYF. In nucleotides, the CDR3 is TGTGCCAGCAGCTTAGTTAACCGACAGGCCTACGAGCAGTACTTC. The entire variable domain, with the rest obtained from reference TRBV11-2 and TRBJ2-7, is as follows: EAGVAQSPRYKIIEKRQSVAFWCNPISGHATLYWYQQILGQGPKLLIQFQNNGVVDDSQLPKDRFSAERLKGVDSTLKIQPAKLEDSAVYLCASSLVNRQAYEQYFGPGTRLTVT.

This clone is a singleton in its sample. The CDR3: CSVRREFGYNEQFF. The CDR3 DNA follows: TGCAGCGTCCGCCGGGAGTTCGGCTACAATGAGCAGTTCTTC. The V and J genes are TRBV29-1 and TRBJ2-1; weak D call: TRBD2 (6 bases). V was pared by 6 bases and J by 3 bases, with 15 bases between. CDR3 size: 14 residues. Germline V gene lookup returns CDR1 SQVTM and CDR2 ANQGSEA.

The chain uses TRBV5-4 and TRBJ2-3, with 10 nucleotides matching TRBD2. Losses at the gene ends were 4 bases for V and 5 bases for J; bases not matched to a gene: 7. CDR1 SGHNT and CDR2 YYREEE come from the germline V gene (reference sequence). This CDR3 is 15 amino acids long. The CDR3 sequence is CASSPSGGGIDTQYF. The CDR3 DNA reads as TGTGCCAGCAGCCCCAGCGGGGGGGGGATAGATACGCAGTATTTT.

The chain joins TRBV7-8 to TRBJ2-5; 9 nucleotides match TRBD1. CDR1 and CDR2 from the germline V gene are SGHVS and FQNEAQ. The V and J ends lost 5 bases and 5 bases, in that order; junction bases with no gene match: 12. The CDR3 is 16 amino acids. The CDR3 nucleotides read TGTGCCAGCAGCAGGAACCGGGACAGGGCTTTGGAGACCCAGTACTTC. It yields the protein CASSRNRDRALETQYF. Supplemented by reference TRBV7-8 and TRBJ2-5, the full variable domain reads GAGVSQSPRYKVAKRGQDVALRCDPISGHVSLFWYQQALGQGPEFLTYFQNEAQLDKSGLPSDRFFAERPEGSVSTLKIQRTQQEDSAVYLCASSRNRDRALETQYFGPGTRLLVL.

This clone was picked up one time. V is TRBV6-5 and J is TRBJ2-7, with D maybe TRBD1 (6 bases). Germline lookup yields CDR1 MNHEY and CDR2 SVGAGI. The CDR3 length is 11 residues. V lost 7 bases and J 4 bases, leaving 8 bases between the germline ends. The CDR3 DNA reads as TGTGCCAGCAAGGGGGAGTACGAGCAGTACTTC. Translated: CASKGEYEQYF.

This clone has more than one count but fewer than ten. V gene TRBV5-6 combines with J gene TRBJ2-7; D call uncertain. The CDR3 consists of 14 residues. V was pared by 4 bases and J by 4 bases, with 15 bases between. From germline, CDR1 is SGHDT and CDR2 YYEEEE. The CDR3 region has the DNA TGTGCCAGCAGCCCATTAAGGGTGGCGTACGAGCAGTACTTC. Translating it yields CASSPLRVAYEQYF.

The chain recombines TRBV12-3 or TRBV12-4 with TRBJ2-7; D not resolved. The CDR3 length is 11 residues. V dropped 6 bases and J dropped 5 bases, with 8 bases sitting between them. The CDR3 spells CASRSVDEQYF. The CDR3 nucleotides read TGTGCCAGCAGATCCGTGGACGAGCAGTACTTC.

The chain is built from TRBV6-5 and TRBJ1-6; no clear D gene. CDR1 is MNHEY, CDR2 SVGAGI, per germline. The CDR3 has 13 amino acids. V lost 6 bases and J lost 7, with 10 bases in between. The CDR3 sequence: CASRTTLNSPLHF. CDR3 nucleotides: TGTGCCAGCAGGACGACATTGAATTCACCCCTCCACTTT.

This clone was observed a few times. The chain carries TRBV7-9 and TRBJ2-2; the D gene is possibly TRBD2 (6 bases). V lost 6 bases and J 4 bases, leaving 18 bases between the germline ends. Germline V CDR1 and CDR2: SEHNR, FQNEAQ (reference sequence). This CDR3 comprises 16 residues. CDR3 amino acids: CASSQEGLKSTGELFF. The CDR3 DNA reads TGTGCCAGCAGTCAAGAGGGACTTAAAAGCACCGGGGAGCTGTTTTTT.